This note documents a single T cell receptor (beta chain) sequence. Antigen unknown. This specimen comes from a study of CD8+ T cells in alopecia areata. The wider study: A regimen of oral tofacitinib, 5 to 10 mg twice daily, was given to treated patients.

PBMCs were stained for CD3, CD4 and CD8, and CD4+ and CD8+ T cells were sorted. Study results and caveats: Sharing of TCRs across patients appeared less clear than in mice, possibly for HLA-related reasons.

Extraction and reverse transcription of RNA yielded cDNA as the sequencing template. The method was immunoSEQ multiplex PCR; TCRdb's version includes in-frame clones alone and lacks a portion of them. The data show 120,000 to 150,000 clones, roughly 48% seen once. Source material: CD4+ T cells sorted from blood. The TCR originated in a human donor with alopecia areata.

The CDR3 nucleotides are TGTGCTAGTGGTTTGCGACTAGCGGCATTCAATGAGCAGTTCTTC. Protein sequence: CASGLRLAAFNEQFF. The chain has TRBV12-5 and TRBJ2-1; 9 positions match TRBD2. V trimming: 2 bases; J trimming: 6 bases; junction bases outside the gene matches: 5. CDR1 is LGHNT, CDR2 FRNRAP, per germline. This CDR3 is 15 amino acids long.